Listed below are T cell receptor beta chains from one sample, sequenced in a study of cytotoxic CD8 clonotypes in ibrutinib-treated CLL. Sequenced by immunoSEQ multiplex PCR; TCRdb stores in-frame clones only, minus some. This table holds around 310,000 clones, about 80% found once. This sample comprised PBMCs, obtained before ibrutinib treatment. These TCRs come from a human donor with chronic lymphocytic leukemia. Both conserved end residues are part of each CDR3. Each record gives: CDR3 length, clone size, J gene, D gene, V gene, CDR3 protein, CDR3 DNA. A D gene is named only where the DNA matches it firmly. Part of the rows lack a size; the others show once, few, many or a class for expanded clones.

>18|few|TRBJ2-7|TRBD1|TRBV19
CASSTPPDRQGDTYEQYF
TGTGCCAGTAGTACCCCCCCCGACCGACAGGGGGACACCTACGAGCAGTACTTC
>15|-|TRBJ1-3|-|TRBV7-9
CASSPDRGMGNTIYF
TGTGCCAGCAGCCCAGATCGGGGGATGGGAAACACCATATATTTT
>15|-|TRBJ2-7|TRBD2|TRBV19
CASSITGRVGYEQYF
TGTGCCAGTAGTATAACGGGGAGGGTCGGCTACGAGCAGTACTTC
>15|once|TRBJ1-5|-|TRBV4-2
CASSQAGGAVQPQHF
TGTGCCAGCAGCCAAGCCGGGGGGGCTGTTCAGCCCCAGCATTTT
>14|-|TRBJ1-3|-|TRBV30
CAWVNWGSGNTIYF
TGTGCCTGGGTGAACTGGGGCTCTGGAAACACCATATATTTT
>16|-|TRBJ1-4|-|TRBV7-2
CASSRGLEGRNEKLFF
TGTGCCAGCAGCCGGGGGTTGGAAGGAAGGAATGAAAAACTGTTTTTT
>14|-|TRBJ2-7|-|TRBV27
CASSFRGPALLEYF
TGTGCCAGCAGTTTCCGCGGGCCAGCATTATTGGAGTACTTC
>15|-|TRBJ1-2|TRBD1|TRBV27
CASSLDRGLNYGYTF
TGTGCCAGCAGTTTAGACAGGGGGCTCAACTATGGCTACACCTTC
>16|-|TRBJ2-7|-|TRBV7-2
CASSLVGISGSYEQYF
TGTGCCAGCAGCTTAGTGGGGATTAGCGGTTCCTACGAGCAGTACTTC
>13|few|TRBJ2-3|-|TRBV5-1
CASSKMGTDTQYF
TGCGCCAGCAGCAAAATGGGCACAGATACGCAGTATTTT
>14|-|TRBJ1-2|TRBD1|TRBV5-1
CASSFLGTGGGYTF
TGCGCCAGCAGCTTCCTCGGGACAGGGGGTGGCTACACCTTC
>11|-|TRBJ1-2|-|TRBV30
CAWNGNYGYTF
TGTGCCTGGAATGGGAACTATGGCTACACCTTC
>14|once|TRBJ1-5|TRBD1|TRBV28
CASSSQGAGQPQHF
TGTGCCAGCAGTTCACAGGGGGCGGGGCAGCCCCAGCATTTT
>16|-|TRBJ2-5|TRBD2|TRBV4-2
CASSQALAGGLKTQYF
TGTGCCAGCAGCCAAGCACTAGCGGGAGGCTTAAAGACCCAGTACTTC
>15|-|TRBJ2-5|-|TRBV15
CATRRETRGLETQYF
TGTGCCACCAGAAGAGAAACAAGGGGATTGGAGACCCAGTACTTC
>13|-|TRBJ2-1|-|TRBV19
CASSTTYGSEQFF
TGTGCCAGTAGTACTACTTATGGGTCCGAGCAGTTCTTC
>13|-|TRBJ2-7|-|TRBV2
CASSGDDLYEQYF
TGTGCCAGCAGTGGGGACGACCTATACGAGCAGTACTTC
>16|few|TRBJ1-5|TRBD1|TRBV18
CASSPTQGQGNQPQHF
TGTGCCAGCTCACCCACCCAGGGACAGGGGAATCAGCCCCAGCATTTT
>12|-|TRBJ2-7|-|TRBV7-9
CASSPDFYEQYF
TGTGCCAGCAGCCCTGATTTCTACGAGCAGTACTTC
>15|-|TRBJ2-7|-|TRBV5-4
CASSFKAGGGYEQYF
TGTGCCAGCAGCTTCAAAGCGGGCGGAGGATACGAGCAGTACTTC
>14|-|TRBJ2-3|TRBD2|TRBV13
CASMGLAATDTQYF
TGTGCCAGCATGGGACTAGCGGCCACAGATACGCAGTATTTT
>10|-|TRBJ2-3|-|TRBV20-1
CSASIAAEYF
TGCAGTGCTAGTATAGCGGCGGAGTATTTT
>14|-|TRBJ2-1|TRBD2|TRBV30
CAWSLLTSGNEQFF
TGTGCCTGGAGTCTATTGACTAGCGGCAATGAGCAGTTCTTC
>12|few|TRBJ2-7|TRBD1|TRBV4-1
CASDRGLYEQYF
TGCGCCAGCGACAGGGGTCTCTACGAGCAGTACTTC
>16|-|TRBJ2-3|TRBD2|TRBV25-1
CASSGGLATSTDTQYF
TGTGCCAGCAGTGGAGGACTAGCGACTAGCACAGATACGCAGTATTTT
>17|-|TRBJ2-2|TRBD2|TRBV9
CASSVASGRAGTGELFF
TGTGCCAGCAGCGTGGCTAGCGGGAGGGCCGGGACCGGGGAGCTGTTTTTT